Following are 15 T cell receptor beta chains from one sample sequenced in a study of T cell repertoires in ileal Crohn's disease. The time point denotes: proximal margin of the surgical specimen (macroscopically non-inflamed). Profiling relied on immunoSEQ multiplex PCR, and the TCRdb table lists in-frame clones only, not all of them. The table lists fewer than 7,500 clones, roughly 70% of them singletons. The sequenced material came from ileal tissue. The receptors derive from an adult with Crohn's disease.

The gene calls are TRBV6-6 and TRBJ2-1; D might be TRBD1 (5 bases). The V gene's germline CDR1 is MNHNY and CDR2 SVGAGI (reference sequence). This CDR3 comprises 15 residues. Trimming stripped 8 bases from V and 2 bases from J, with 16 bases between. The CDR3 region is CASSDRQGTYNEQFF. In DNA form, the CDR3 reads TGTGCCAGCTCCGACCGCCAGGGTACCTACAATGAGCAGTTCTTC.

The chain uses TRBV7-8 and TRBJ1-5; tentatively, D is TRBD1 (5 bases). This CDR3 has 13 amino acids. Per germline, CDR1 SGHVS and CDR2 FQNEAQ. Trimming shortened V by 10 bases and J by 4 bases, and 14 bases separated the two germline ends. In nucleotides, the CDR3 is TGTGCCACCGGCGTGGCAGGGAATCAGCCCCAGCATTTT. It specifies CATGVAGNQPQHF.

In its sample, this clone was seen a few times. This rearrangement joins TRBV7-9 to TRBJ1-3; the D is unclear. V gave up 7 bases and J gave up 4 bases, with 11 bases separating them. Germline V gene data show CDR1 as SEHNR and CDR2 as FQNEAQ (reference sequence). There are 13 residues in the CDR3. The CDR3 DNA sequence: TGTGCCAGCACCAAAGGCCCAGGAAACACCATATATTTT. Residues: CASTKGPGNTIYF. Based on the CDR3 plus reference TRBV7-9 and TRBJ1-3, the full variable domain is DTGVSQNPRHKITKRGQNVTFRCDPISEHNRLYWYRQTLGQGPEFLTYFQNEAQLEKSRLLSDRFSAERPKGSFSTLEIQRTEQGDSAMYLCASTKGPGNTIYFGEGSWLTVV.

By sample fraction, this clone is medium-sized. This chain joins TRBV6-5 and TRBJ1-1; D perhaps matches TRBD1 (6 bases). Per germline, CDR1 MNHEY and CDR2 SVGAGI. The CDR3 runs 15 residues. V lost 3 bases and J lost 3, with 14 bases in between. The CDR3 bases are TGTGCCAGCAGTTATAAATCGGGGGGCCACACTGAAGCTTTCTTT. It is translated as CASSYKSGGHTEAFF.

The V gene is TRBV20-1, the J gene TRBJ2-1; D possibly corresponds to TRBD2 (5 bases). The V gene lost 5 bases and the J gene lost 9 bases, with 11 bases spanning the gap. CDR3 length: 11 amino acids. CDR1 DFQATT and CDR2 SNEGSKA come from the germline V gene (reference sequence). The CDR3 DNA follows: TGCAGTGCTCCACGACGGGGTGAGCAGTTCTTC. This gives the protein CSAPRRGEQFF.

This clone was seen just once. The genes are TRBV10-3 and TRBJ1-2; D gene ambiguous. V shed 10 bases and J shed 6 bases, with 18 bases lying between them. CDR1 is ENHRY and CDR2 is SYGVKD in the germline V gene. The CDR3 has 13 residues. This CDR3 reads CASSHPRGDGYTF. CDR3 nucleotide sequence: TGTGCCAGCAGCCACCCCCGGGGAGATGGCTACACCTTC.

The rearrangement joins TRBV27 to TRBJ1-2; D remains ambiguous. Germline CDR1 is MNHEY and CDR2 is SMNVEV (reference sequence). V shed 6 bases and J shed 2 bases, with 13 bases lying between them. This CDR3 region has 14 residues. The CDR3 coding sequence is TGTGCCAGCAGATCTGGGCGGGTCAACTATGGCTACACCTTC. It yields the protein CASRSGRVNYGYTF.

The gene calls are TRBV7-2 and TRBJ2-2; no clear D gene. V gave up 7 bases and J gave up 1 base, with 7 bases separating them. This CDR3 has 13 amino acids. The germline V gene has CDR1 SGHTA and CDR2 FQGNSA. This chain's CDR3 is CASKVGNTGELFF. DNA of the CDR3: TGTGCCAGCAAGGTCGGGAACACCGGGGAGCTGTTTTTT.

Only a few counts were recorded for this clone. The rearrangement uses TRBV7-2 and TRBJ2-2; 8 nucleotides line up with TRBD1. The V and J ends lost 6 bases and 8 bases, in that order; junction bases with no gene match: 11. The CDR3 spans 15 residues. CDR1 is SGHTA, CDR2 FQGNSA, per germline. Here the CDR3 reads CASRFPGGGLGELFF. The CDR3 DNA reads as TGTGCCAGCAGATTCCCAGGGGGCGGGTTAGGGGAGCTGTTTTTT.

This sequence joins TRBV6-6 and TRBJ1-1; D not certain. Germline V CDR1 and CDR2: MNHNY, SVGAGI (reference sequence). There are 14 residues in the CDR3. V was trimmed by 2 bases and J by 1 base, leaving 8 bases between them. The CDR3: CASSYPPGNTEAFF. The CDR3 bases are TGTGCCAGCAGTTACCCCCCCGGGAACACTGAAGCTTTCTTT.

This clone was observed a handful of times. The chain carries TRBV7-2 and TRBJ2-4; D is possibly TRBD1 (5 bases). Germline V gene lookup returns CDR1 SGHTA and CDR2 FQGNSA. Trimming removed 2 bases at V and 9 bases at J, with 20 bases between. The length of the CDR3 is 16 residues. This CDR3 is CASSLTGIAEKGIQYF. The CDR3, as DNA: TGTGCCAGCAGCTTAACAGGCATTGCGGAGAAGGGCATTCAGTACTTC.

The chain carries TRBV7-9 and TRBJ2-7; TRBD1 is a possible D gene (6 bases). Between the trimmed V and J ends, which lost 2 bases and 3 bases, there was a span of 8 bases. Germline CDR1 SEHNR, CDR2 FQNEAQ (reference sequence). The CDR3 totals 13 residues. The CDR3 loop reads CASSLSRGYEQYF. The CDR3 nucleotides are TGTGCCAGCAGCTTAAGCAGGGGCTACGAGCAGTACTTC.

The rearrangement uses TRBV28 and TRBJ1-5, with D hard to call. The CDR3 has 12 residues. Germline V gene lookup returns CDR1 MDHEN and CDR2 SYDVKM. The V end lost 8 bases, the J end lost 0 bases, and 5 bases lay between the germline ends. DNA of the CDR3: TGTGCCAGCCAGTATAGCAATCAGCCCCAGCATTTT. Translated, it gives CASQYSNQPQHF. The full variable domain, with the rest looked up from reference TRBV28 and TRBJ1-5, is DVKVTQSSRYLVKRTGEKVFLECVQDMDHENMFWYRQDPGLGLRLIYFSYDVKMKEKGDIPEGYSVSREKKERFSLILESASTNQTSMYLCASQYSNQPQHFGDGTRLSIL.

This clone came up a few times. The rearrangement uses TRBV5-1 and TRBJ2-7; the match to TRBD2 covers 7 bases. CDR1 is SGHRS and CDR2 is YFSETQ in the germline V gene. After removal of 0 bases from V and 2 bases from J, the junction contained 2 bases not matched to a gene. CDR3 length: 14 amino acids. In DNA, the CDR3 is TGCGCCAGCAGCTTGGAGGCGGGAGCCTACGAGCAGTACTTC. This gives the protein CASSLEAGAYEQYF.

This chain uses TRBV2 with TRBJ2-7; D unresolved. This CDR3 is 12 amino acids long. V was cut by 7 bases and J by 0 bases, with 7 bases left in between. Per the germline V gene, CDR1 is SNHLY and CDR2 is FYNNEI. The CDR3 region is CASTADSYEQYF. DNA of the CDR3: TGTGCCAGCACCGCGGACTCCTACGAGCAGTACTTC.